The 10 T cell receptor beta chains below were found in one sample sequenced in a study of neurological immune-mediated disorders. One entry per CDR3 protein results from TCRdb running MiXCR on the 5' RACE reads. The table records roughly 50,000 distinct CDR3 sequences, roughly 13% of them present only once. Time point noted: longitudinal time-point 3. The material sequenced was PBMCs. The source of these receptors is a male donor with HTLV-1-associated myelopathy (HAM/TSP).

This clonotype was picked up a small number of times. V is TRBV5-1 and J is TRBJ1-1; D is uncertain. V lost 0 bases and J 0 bases, leaving 9 bases between the germline ends. Germline CDR1 reads SGHRS; CDR2 reads YFSETQ. CDR3 length: 15 amino acids. For the CDR3, the DNA is TGCGCCAGCAGCTTGGCTAGCGGATTGAACACTGAAGCTTTCTTT. It yields the protein CASSLASGLNTEAFF.

This clonotype appeared many times. The chain has TRBV20-1 and TRBJ1-1; tentative D call: TRBD1 (6 bases). Per the germline V gene, CDR1 is DFQATT and CDR2 is SNEGSKA (reference sequence). The CDR3 is 13 residues long. The V end lost 3 bases, the J end lost 3 bases, and 11 bases lay between the germline ends. CDR3 DNA sequence: TGCAGTGCTAGCAGACAGGATTACACTGAAGCTTTCTTT. Residues: CSASRQDYTEAFF.

This clonotype was recorded at least ten times. The V call is TRBV5-1, the J call TRBJ1-6; no firm D call. The CDR3 contains 16 residues. Germline V gives CDR1 SGHRS, CDR2 YFSETQ. Trimming stripped 5 bases from V and 8 bases from J, with 20 bases between. The CDR3 nucleotides read TGCGCCAGCAGACCGGGCCCAGGCCGGATGGATTCACCCCTCCACTTT. Its translation is CASRPGPGRMDSPLHF.

Only a few counts were recorded for this clonotype. This rearrangement joins TRBV5-6 to TRBJ2-1, with unresolved D. The germline gives CDR1 SGHDT, CDR2 YYEEEE. The V gene lost 0 bases and the J gene lost 7 bases, with 8 bases spanning the gap. The CDR3 extends over 13 amino acids. CDR3 amino acids: CASSLGDGNEQFF. In DNA, the CDR3 is TGTGCCAGCAGCTTGGGAGACGGGAATGAGCAGTTCTTC.

This rearrangement joins TRBV11-3 to TRBJ1-3; D is ambiguous. Looked up from germline, CDR1 is SGHNT and CDR2 is YENEEA. The V end lost 3 bases, the J end lost 1 base, and 10 bases lay between the germline ends. CDR3 length equals 15 residues. The CDR3 loop reads CASSFSSVSGNTIYF. As DNA, the CDR3 is TGTGCCAGCAGCTTTTCGTCAGTTTCTGGAAACACCATATATTTT.

This clonotype occurred many times. This chain uses TRBV5-1 with TRBJ1-2, with D perhaps matching TRBD1 (6 bases). This CDR3 is 14 amino acids long. Trimming cost V 4 bases and J 6 bases, with 16 bases left between them. Looked up from germline, CDR1 is SGHRS and CDR2 is YFSETQ. The CDR3 coding sequence is TGCGCCAGCAGCGTCCAGGGGCGAGGGGATGGCTACACCTTC. It specifies CASSVQGRGDGYTF.

This clonotype has a handful of counts. V and J are TRBV24-1 and TRBJ2-1; 9 bases are a match to TRBD1. Germline CDR1 KGHDR, CDR2 SFDVKD. The CDR3 is 15 amino acids. After removal of 7 bases from V and 6 bases from J, the junction contained 9 bases not matched to a gene. The CDR3 loop reads CATRAGTGKSNEQFF. The CDR3 DNA reads TGTGCCACCAGAGCCGGGACAGGGAAAAGCAATGAGCAGTTCTTC.

The chain links TRBV5-5 to TRBJ2-6, with 7 bases fitting TRBD1. Germline values: CDR1 SGHKS, CDR2 YYEKEE (reference sequence). The ends lost 3 bases at V and 0 bases at J; junction bases unmatched: 3. The CDR3 extends over 16 amino acids. CDR3 in amino acids: CASSYDRVSGANVLTF. CDR3 in DNA: TGTGCCAGCAGCTATGACAGGGTCTCTGGGGCCAACGTCCTGACTTTC.

This clonotype came up many times. V usage is TRBV7-8 and J usage is TRBJ2-1; 9 bases match TRBD2. Trimming took 1 base from V and 7 from J; bases not matched to a gene: 2. Germline-derived CDR1 and CDR2 are SGHVS and FQNEAQ. The CDR3 is 14 amino acids. This CDR3 reads CASSLGSGGNEQFF. The CDR3 DNA reads as TGTGCCAGCAGCTTAGGTAGCGGGGGTAATGAGCAGTTCTTC. The whole variable domain, filled in from reference TRBV7-8 and TRBJ2-1, reads GAGVSQSPRYKVAKRGQDVALRCDPISGHVSLFWYQQALGQGPEFLTYFQNEAQLDKSGLPSDRFFAERPEGSVSTLKIQRTQQEDSAVYLCASSLGSGGNEQFFGPGTRLTVL.

The chain carries TRBV28 and TRBJ2-7; D possibly corresponds to TRBD1 (6 bases). Trimming pared 5 bases from V and 5 bases from J, leaving 16 bases between. The germline gives CDR1 MDHEN, CDR2 SYDVKM. This CDR3 has 14 residues. The chain's CDR3 is CASSSGQRWDEQYF. The CDR3, as DNA: TGTGCCAGCAGTAGTGGACAGCGGTGGGACGAGCAGTACTTC.